This passage covers 18 T cell receptor beta chains from one sample sequenced in a study of CD8+ T cells in alopecia areata. The sequencing template was cDNA reverse transcribed from extracted RNA. Sequencing was performed with immunoSEQ multiplex PCR; in TCRdb, only in-frame clones are kept and a portion is missing. The repertoire holds around 190,000 clones, with 55% to 70% as singletons. The treatment is: oral pan-JAK inhibitor, 5-10 mg twice daily. Sample: CD4+ T cells sorted from blood, taken at week 4, from a patient treated with tofacitinib. These receptors all stem from a human donor with alopecia areata.

The V and J genes are TRBV2 and TRBJ1-1, with no clear D. Germline values: CDR1 SNHLY, CDR2 FYNNEI. CDR3 length: 12 amino acids. Trimming shortened V by 6 bases and J by 5 bases, and 10 bases separated the two germline ends. The CDR3 region has the DNA TGTGCCAGCAGGGACGTGGAGACTGAAGCTTTCTTT. Translated: CASRDVETEAFF.

There are a few counts of this clone. The genes are TRBV11-2 and TRBJ1-1; no reliable D call. Trimming shortened V by 6 bases and J by 4 bases, and 12 bases separated the two germline ends. Per the germline V gene, CDR1 is SGHAT and CDR2 is FQNNGV. CDR3 length: 13 residues. This CDR3 reads CASSLWVATEAFF. CDR3 nucleotides: TGTGCCAGCAGTTTATGGGTAGCCACTGAAGCTTTCTTT.

Written as DNA, the CDR3 is TGTGCCAGCAATAAAACAGGGTTAGGCTATGGCTACACCTTC. Translating gives CASNKTGLGYGYTF. The V gene is TRBV6-5, the J gene TRBJ1-2; TRBD1 is a possible D gene (6 bases). V was pared by 7 bases and J by 4 bases, with 16 bases between. CDR3 length equals 14 residues. CDR1 and CDR2 (germline): MNHEY, SVGAGI.

The V gene is TRBV2, the J gene TRBJ2-1; 7 bases fit TRBD2. Trimming took 7 bases from V and 8 from J; bases not matched to a gene: 11. Germline assignment: CDR1 SNHLY and CDR2 FYNNEI. The CDR3 spans 14 residues. CDR3 nucleotide sequence: TGTGCCAGCAAAAGGGGACTATTGGAGCATGAGCAGTTCTTC. Amino acid sequence: CASKRGLLEHEQFF.

J is TRBJ2-3 and V is TRBV7-2; 15 nucleotides align to TRBD2. V trimming: 5 bases; J trimming: 3 bases; junction bases outside the gene matches: 6. The germline V gene encodes CDR1 SGHTA and CDR2 FQGNSA. This CDR3 spans 17 amino acids. As DNA, the CDR3 is TGTGCCAGCAGCACCGGACTAGCGGGGGGGGTTACAGATACGCAGTATTTT. It yields the protein CASSTGLAGGVTDTQYF.

The chain has TRBV27 and TRBJ2-3, with unresolved D. The CDR3 spans 13 residues. The germline V and J ends were trimmed by 2 bases and 2 bases, with 5 bases remaining between them. CDR1 is MNHEY and CDR2 is SMNVEV in the germline V gene (reference sequence). CDR3 protein: CASSLTVTDTQYF. The CDR3 region has the DNA TGTGCCAGCAGTTTAACGGTCACAGATACGCAGTATTTT.

As regards this clone: With a much larger clone just one base away, this may be a read error. The chain is built from TRBV7-2 and TRBJ2-3; no definite D call. The CDR3 runs to 11 residues. Trimming removed 8 bases at V and 4 bases at J, with 7 bases between. Germline V lookup: CDR1 SGHTA, CDR2 FQGNSA. The CDR3 protein is CASGPADTQYF. For the CDR3, the DNA is TGTGCCAGCGGCCCAGCAGATACGCAGTATTTT.

The J gene is TRBJ2-5, the V gene TRBV4-1; no clear D. The V end was cut by 0 bases, the J end by 4 bases, with 6 bases between. Germline V gene lookup returns CDR1 MGHRA and CDR2 YSYEKL. CDR3 length: 13 amino acids. The CDR3 is CASSQDMPETQYF. DNA for the CDR3: TGCGCCAGCAGCCAAGATATGCCAGAGACCCAGTACTTC.

This chain connects TRBV7-9 to TRBJ2-7, with 7 bases matching TRBD2. Germline CDR1 is SEHNR and CDR2 is FQNEAQ (reference sequence). V gave up 5 bases and J gave up 10 bases; unmatched junction bases: 5. The CDR3 loop spans 11 amino acids. Here the CDR3 reads CASSLGRDQYF. The CDR3 DNA sequence: TGTGCCAGCAGCCTAGGGAGGGACCAGTACTTC.

This clone has a single count. The chain couples TRBV7-2 to TRBJ2-5; the match to TRBD1 covers 7 bases. The CDR3 is made up of 13 amino acids. Germline lookup yields CDR1 SGHTA and CDR2 FQGNSA. With 5 bases clipped from V and 2 bases from J, the junction kept 2 bases outside the gene matches. The chain's CDR3 is CASSRGQQETQYF. The CDR3 bases are TGTGCCAGCAGCCGGGGACAGCAAGAGACCCAGTACTTC.

The V gene is TRBV14, the J gene TRBJ1-3; D is uncertain. Germline CDR1 is SGHDN and CDR2 is FVKESK. Trimming cost V 0 bases and J 4 bases, with 7 bases left between them. The CDR3 sequence is 14 residues long. CDR3 sequence reads: CASSQDHRGNTIYF. The CDR3 DNA reads TGTGCCAGCAGCCAAGATCACCGGGGAAACACCATATATTTT.

The chain has TRBV7-9 and TRBJ1-2, with 9 bases that match TRBD1. Germline trimming cut 4 bases from V and 8 bases from J; bases unmatched to any gene: 8. The length of the CDR3 is 14 residues. Germline assignment: CDR1 SEHNR and CDR2 FQNEAQ (reference sequence). This CDR3 reads CASSWLRQGVGYTF. CDR3 nucleotide sequence: TGTGCCAGCAGCTGGCTGCGACAGGGGGTCGGCTACACCTTC.

The J gene is TRBJ2-5, the V gene TRBV30; D uncertain. The V and J ends lost 0 bases and 2 bases respectively, with 7 bases between them. The CDR3 loop spans 13 amino acids. CDR1 GTSNPN and CDR2 SVGIG come from the germline V gene (reference sequence). The CDR3 nucleotides read TGTGCCTGGAGTGTGGGGTGGCAAGAGACCCAGTACTTC. It yields the protein CAWSVGWQETQYF.

This clone was seen more than once but under ten times. The rearrangement uses TRBV18 and TRBJ2-2; D gene uncertain. Germline lookup yields CDR1 KGHSH and CDR2 LQKENI. The V gene lost 3 bases and the J gene lost 5 bases, with 4 bases spanning the gap. This CDR3 has 12 amino acids. The CDR3 loop is CASSPRTGELFF. The CDR3 bases are TGTGCCAGCTCACCGCGAACCGGGGAGCTGTTTTTT.

V usage is TRBV4-3 and J usage is TRBJ1-6; D gene ambiguous. This CDR3 spans 15 amino acids. Germline V CDR1 and CDR2: LGHNA, YSLEER. Deletions cut 2 bases from V and 9 bases from J, with 14 bases between. The CDR3 reads CASSQLALVTSPLHF. Written as DNA, the CDR3 is TGCGCCAGCAGCCAACTGGCCCTTGTGACTTCACCCCTCCACTTT.

This clone was recorded only once. The chain joins TRBV7-8 to TRBJ2-1; TRBD1 or TRBD2 may be the D gene (5 bases each). V lost 2 bases and J lost 0, with 14 bases in between. The CDR3 runs to 17 residues. Looked up from germline, CDR1 is SGHVS and CDR2 is FQNEAQ. CDR3 sequence (DNA): TGTGCCAGCAGCTTATTACCGGGACCTAGCTCCTACAATGAGCAGTTCTTC. Protein sequence: CASSLLPGPSSYNEQFF. Combining the CDR3 with reference TRBV7-8 and TRBJ2-1 gives the whole variable domain GAGVSQSPRYKVAKRGQDVALRCDPISGHVSLFWYQQALGQGPEFLTYFQNEAQLDKSGLPSDRFFAERPEGSVSTLKIQRTQQEDSAVYLCASSLLPGPSSYNEQFFGPGTRLTVL.

This clone was recorded only once. The chain links TRBV11-2 to TRBJ2-7; 8 positions agree with TRBD2. Germline CDR1 SGHAT, CDR2 FQNNGV. The CDR3 totals 15 residues. The V gene end was trimmed by 7 bases and the J gene end by 2 bases; junction bases not matched to a gene: 10. The DNA of the CDR3 is TGTGCCAGCAACCTAGCAGCGGGGGCCACCTACGAGCAGTACTTC. Translating gives CASNLAAGATYEQYF.

This clone was recorded a few times. This chain uses TRBV15 with TRBJ2-7; 10 nucleotides line up with TRBD2. The CDR3 runs to 15 residues. CDR1 and CDR2 from the germline V gene are LNHNV and YYDKDF (reference sequence). With V trimmed by 3 bases and J by 0 bases, 2 bases remained unmatched. This CDR3 reads CATSRLAGGSYEQYF. In DNA, the CDR3 is TGTGCCACCAGCAGGTTAGCGGGGGGCTCCTACGAGCAGTACTTC.